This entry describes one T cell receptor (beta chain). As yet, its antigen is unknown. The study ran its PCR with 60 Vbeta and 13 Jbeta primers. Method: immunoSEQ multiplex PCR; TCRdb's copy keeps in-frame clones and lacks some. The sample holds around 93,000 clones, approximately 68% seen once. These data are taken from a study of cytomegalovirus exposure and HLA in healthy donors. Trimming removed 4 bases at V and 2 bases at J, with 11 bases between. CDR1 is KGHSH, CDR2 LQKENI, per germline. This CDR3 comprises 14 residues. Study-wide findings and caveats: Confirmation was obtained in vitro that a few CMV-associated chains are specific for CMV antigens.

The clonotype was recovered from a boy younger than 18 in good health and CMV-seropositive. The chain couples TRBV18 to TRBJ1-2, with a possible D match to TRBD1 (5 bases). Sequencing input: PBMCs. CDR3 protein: CASSQAGPNYGYTF. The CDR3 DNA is TGTGCCAGCTCACAGGCGGGGCCAAACTATGGCTACACCTTC.